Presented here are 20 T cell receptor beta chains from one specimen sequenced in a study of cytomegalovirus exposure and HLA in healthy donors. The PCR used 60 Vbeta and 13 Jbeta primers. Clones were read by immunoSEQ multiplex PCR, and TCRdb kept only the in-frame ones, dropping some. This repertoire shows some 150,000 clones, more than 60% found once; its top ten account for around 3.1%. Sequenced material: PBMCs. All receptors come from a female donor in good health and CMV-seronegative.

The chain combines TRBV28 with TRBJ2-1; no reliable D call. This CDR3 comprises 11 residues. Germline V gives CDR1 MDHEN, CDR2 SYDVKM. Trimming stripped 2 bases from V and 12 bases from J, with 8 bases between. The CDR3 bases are TGTGCCAGCAGTTTAGCAATCGGGCAGTTCTTC. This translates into CASSLAIGQFF.

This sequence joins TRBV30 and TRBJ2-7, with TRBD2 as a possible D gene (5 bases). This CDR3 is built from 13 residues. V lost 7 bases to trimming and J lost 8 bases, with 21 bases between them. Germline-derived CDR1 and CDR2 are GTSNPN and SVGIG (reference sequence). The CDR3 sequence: CALKGTGSSKQYF. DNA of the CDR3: TGTGCCTTAAAAGGAACGGGGTCGTCAAAGCAGTACTTC.

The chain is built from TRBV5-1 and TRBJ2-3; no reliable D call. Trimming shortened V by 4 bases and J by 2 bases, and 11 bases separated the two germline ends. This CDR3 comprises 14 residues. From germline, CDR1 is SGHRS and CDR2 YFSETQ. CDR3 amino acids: CASSPDTLTDTQYF. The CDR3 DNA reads TGCGCCAGCAGCCCTGACACTCTCACAGATACGCAGTATTTT.

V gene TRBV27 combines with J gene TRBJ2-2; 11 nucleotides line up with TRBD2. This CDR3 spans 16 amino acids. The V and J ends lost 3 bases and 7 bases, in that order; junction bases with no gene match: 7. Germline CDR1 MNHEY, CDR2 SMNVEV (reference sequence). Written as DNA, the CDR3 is TGTGCCAGCAGTTTCATAGCGGGAGGGCCAAACGGGGAGCTGTTTTTT. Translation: CASSFIAGGPNGELFF.

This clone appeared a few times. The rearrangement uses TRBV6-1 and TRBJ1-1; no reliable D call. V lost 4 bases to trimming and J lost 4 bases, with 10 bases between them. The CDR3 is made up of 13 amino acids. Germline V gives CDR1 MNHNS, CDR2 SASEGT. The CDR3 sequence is CASSVNEGTEAFF. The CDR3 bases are TGTGCCAGCAGTGTTAATGAGGGCACTGAAGCTTTCTTT.

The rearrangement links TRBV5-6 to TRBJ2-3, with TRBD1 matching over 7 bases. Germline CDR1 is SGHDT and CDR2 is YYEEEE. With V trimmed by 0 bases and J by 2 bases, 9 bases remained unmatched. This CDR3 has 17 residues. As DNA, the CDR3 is TGTGCCAGCAGCTTGGGCTCCCCGGGACAGCCCACAGATACGCAGTATTTT. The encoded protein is CASSLGSPGQPTDTQYF.

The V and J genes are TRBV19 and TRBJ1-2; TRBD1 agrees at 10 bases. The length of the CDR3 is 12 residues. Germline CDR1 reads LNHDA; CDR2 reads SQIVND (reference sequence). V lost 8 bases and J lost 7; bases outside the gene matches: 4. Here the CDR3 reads CASRQGASGYTF. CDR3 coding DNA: TGTGCCAGTCGACAGGGGGCCTCTGGCTACACCTTC.

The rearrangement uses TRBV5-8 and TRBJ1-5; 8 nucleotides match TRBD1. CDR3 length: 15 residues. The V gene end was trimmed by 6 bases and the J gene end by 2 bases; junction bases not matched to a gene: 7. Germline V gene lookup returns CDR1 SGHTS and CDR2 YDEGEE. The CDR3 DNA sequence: TGTGCCAGCATCCCAGGGGGCCGGGGCAATCAGCCCCAGCATTTT. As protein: CASIPGGRGNQPQHF.

The DNA for the CDR3 is TGTGCCAGCACCGCGGGGGCGGGAGTAAGTGAGCAGTTCTTC. Protein sequence: CASTAGAGVSEQFF. The chain is built from TRBV5-4 and TRBJ2-1; TRBD2 is a possible D gene (7 bases). V gave up 6 bases and J gave up 9 bases, with 19 bases separating them. The length of the CDR3 is 14 residues. Germline V CDR1 and CDR2: SGHNT, YYREEE (reference sequence).

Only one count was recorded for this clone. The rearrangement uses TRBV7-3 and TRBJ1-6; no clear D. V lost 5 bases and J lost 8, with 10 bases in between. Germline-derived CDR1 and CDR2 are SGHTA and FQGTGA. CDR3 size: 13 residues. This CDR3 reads CASSQDTDSPLHF. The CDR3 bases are TGTGCCAGCAGCCAAGACACGGATTCACCCCTCCACTTT.

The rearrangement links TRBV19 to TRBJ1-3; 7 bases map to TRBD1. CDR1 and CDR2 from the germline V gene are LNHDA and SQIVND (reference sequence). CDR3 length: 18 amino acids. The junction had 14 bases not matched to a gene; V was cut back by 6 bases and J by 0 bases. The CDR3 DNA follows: TGTGCCAGTAGCCGGCGACAGGGCAGTCTGAGCTCTGGAAACACCATATATTTT. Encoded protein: CASSRRQGSLSSGNTIYF. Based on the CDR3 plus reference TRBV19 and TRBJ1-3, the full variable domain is DGGITQSPKYLFRKEGQNVTLSCEQNLNHDAMYWYRQDPGQGLRLIYYSQIVNDFQKGDIAEGYSVSREKKESFPLTVTSAQKNPTAFYLCASSRRQGSLSSGNTIYFGEGSWLTVV.

The CDR3 DNA reads as TGTGCCAGCAGCTTATACACTCGCGGTTACACAGATACGCAGTATTTT. Protein product: CASSLYTRGYTDTQYF. V usage is TRBV7-3 and J usage is TRBJ2-3; D ambiguous. The CDR3 covers 16 residues. Germline assignment: CDR1 SGHTA and CDR2 FQGTGA. V was pared by 2 bases and J by 2 bases, with 14 bases between.

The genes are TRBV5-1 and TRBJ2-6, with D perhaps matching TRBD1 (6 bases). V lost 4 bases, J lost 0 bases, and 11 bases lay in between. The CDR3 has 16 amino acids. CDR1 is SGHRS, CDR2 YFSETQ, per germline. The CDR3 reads CASSSTGSSGANVLTF. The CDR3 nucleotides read TGCGCCAGCAGCAGTACAGGGAGCTCTGGGGCCAACGTCCTGACTTTC.

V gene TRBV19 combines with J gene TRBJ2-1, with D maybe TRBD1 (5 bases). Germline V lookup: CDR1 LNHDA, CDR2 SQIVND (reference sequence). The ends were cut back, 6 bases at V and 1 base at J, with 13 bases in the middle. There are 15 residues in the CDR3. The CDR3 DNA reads TGTGCCAGTAGGTATGGGGCTGATTCCTACAATGAGCAGTTCTTC. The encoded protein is CASRYGADSYNEQFF.

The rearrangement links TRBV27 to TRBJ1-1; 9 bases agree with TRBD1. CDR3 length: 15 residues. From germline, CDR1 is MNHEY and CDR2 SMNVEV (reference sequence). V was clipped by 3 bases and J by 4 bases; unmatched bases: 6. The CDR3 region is CASSFFTGGTTEAFF. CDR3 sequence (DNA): TGTGCCAGCAGTTTTTTTACAGGGGGCACCACTGAAGCTTTCTTT.

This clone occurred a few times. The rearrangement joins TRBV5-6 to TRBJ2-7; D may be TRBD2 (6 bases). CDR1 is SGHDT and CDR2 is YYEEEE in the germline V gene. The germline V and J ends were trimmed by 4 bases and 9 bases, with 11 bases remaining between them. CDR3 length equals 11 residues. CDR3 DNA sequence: TGTGCCAGCAGCCGGGACTCAGCGCAGTACTTC. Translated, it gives CASSRDSAQYF.

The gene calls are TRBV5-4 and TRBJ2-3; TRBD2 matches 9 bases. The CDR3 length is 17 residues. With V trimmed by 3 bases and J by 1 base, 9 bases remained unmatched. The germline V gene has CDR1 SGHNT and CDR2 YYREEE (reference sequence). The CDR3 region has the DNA TGTGCCAGCAGCTCTGCACCTAGCGGGACCCGCACAGATACGCAGTATTTT. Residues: CASSSAPSGTRTDTQYF. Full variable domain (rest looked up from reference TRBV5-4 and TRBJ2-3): ETGVTQSPTHLIKTRGQQVTLRCSSQSGHNTVSWYQQALGQGPQFIFQYYREEENGRGNFPPRFSGLQFPNYSSELNVNALELDDSALYLCASSSAPSGTRTDTQYFGPGTRLTVL.

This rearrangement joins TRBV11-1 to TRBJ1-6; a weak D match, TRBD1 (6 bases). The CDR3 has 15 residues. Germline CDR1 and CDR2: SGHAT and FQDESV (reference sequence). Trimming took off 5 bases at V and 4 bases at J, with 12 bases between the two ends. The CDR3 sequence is CASSRDRRYNSPLHF. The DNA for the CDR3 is TGTGCCAGCAGCCGAGACAGGAGATATAATTCACCCCTCCACTTT. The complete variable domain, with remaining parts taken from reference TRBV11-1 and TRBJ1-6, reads EAEVAQSPRYKITEKSQAVAFWCDPISGHATLYWYRQILGQGPELLVQFQDESVVDDSQLPKDRFSAERLKGVDSTLKIQPAELGDSAMYLCASSRDRRYNSPLHFGNGTRLTVT.

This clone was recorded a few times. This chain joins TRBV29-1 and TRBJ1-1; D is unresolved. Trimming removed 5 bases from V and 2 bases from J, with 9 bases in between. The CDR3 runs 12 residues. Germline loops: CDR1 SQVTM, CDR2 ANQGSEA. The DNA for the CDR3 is TGCAGCGTTACTACGATTAACACTGAAGCTTTCTTT. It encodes CSVTTINTEAFF.

The CDR3 bases are TGTGCCAGCAGTGCAGGGGCCAGTCAGCCCCAGCATTTT. Residues: CASSAGASQPQHF. The chain is built from TRBV6-1 and TRBJ1-5; perhaps TRBD1 as D (6 bases). The CDR3 covers 13 residues. Germline CDR1 is MNHNS and CDR2 is SASEGT. Trimming left V 4 bases short and J 6 bases short, with 10 bases between.